The text below deals with one T cell receptor beta chain. Its specificity is not known. This entry comes from a study of OX40 agonist ivuxolimab in advanced cancers. Background on the study: An anti-OX40 (CD134) antibody with agonistic activity, ivuxolimab, was administered to patients. Study-wide results and limits: At 0.1 to 3.0 mg/kg and by week 6, CD4+ and CD8+ T cells in the blood had expanded clonally.

Some clones are missing from TCRdb's copy, which holds only in-frame ones; the method was immunoSEQ multiplex PCR. Of over 85,000 clones listed, about 92% are singletons. This CDR3 has 14 amino acids. The J segment lost 3 bases and the V segment lost 6 bases, leaving 4 bases of the junction unmatched. Germline V gene sequence: CDR1 MNHNY, CDR2 SVGAGI (reference sequence). Source: CD4+ or CD8+ T cells sorted from blood, taken in a trial of the OX40 agonist ivuxolimab. The V and J genes are TRBV6-6 and TRBJ2-3; TRBD2 matches 9 bases. The receptor was isolated from an adult with an advanced solid tumor such as melanoma, head and neck, liver or kidney cancer. The CDR3 here is CASRRLAETDTQYF. The CDR3 nucleotides are TGTGCCAGCAGGCGACTAGCGGAAACAGATACGCAGTATTTT.